The text below deals with one TCR beta chain. Between the trimmed V and J ends, which lost 3 bases and 5 bases, there was a span of 14 bases. Germline V gene sequence: CDR1 SNHLY, CDR2 FYNNEI. The CDR3 has 14 amino acids. These data come from a study of blood T cell repertoires in COVID-19. As for the study in general: The cDNA or gDNA used as material had been derived from T cells, B-cell-depleted T cells, or PBMCs.

Per the study methods: Amplification with reference gene primers provided the estimates of nucleated cell counts. Measured with immunoSEQ multiplex PCR; TCRdb has only the in-frame clones, and not every one. V and J calls and clone size follow that table, whereas D and trimming were derived from the DNA. The sample lists around 100,000 clones; roughly 80% were seen once. This TCR was sampled from a man between 60 and 75 years old with acute or convalescent COVID-19. This chain links TRBV2 with TRBJ2-7; possibly TRBD1 for D (5 bases). What was sequenced was peripheral blood. As DNA, the CDR3 is TGTGCCAGCAGTGAGGTGGCAGGGCTAGACGAGCAGTACTTC. Translated, it gives CASSEVAGLDEQYF.